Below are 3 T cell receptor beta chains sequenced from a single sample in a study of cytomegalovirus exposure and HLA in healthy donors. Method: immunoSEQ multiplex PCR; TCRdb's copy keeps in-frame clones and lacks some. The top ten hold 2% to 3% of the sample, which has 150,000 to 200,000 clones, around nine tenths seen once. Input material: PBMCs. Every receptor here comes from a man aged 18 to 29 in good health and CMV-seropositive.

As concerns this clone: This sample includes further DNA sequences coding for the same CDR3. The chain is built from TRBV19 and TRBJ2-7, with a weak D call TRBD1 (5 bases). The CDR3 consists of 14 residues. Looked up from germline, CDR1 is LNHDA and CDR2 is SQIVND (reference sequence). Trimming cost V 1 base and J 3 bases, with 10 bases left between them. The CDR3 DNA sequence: TGTGCCAGTAGTATAGGCGGTCAGGGCTACGAGCAGTACTTC. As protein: CASSIGGQGYEQYF.

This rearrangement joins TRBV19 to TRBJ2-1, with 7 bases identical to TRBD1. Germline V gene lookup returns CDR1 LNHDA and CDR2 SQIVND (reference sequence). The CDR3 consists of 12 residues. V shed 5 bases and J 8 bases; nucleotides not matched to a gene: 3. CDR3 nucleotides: TGTGCCAGTAGTCCCCAGGGGGATGAGCAGTTCTTC. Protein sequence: CASSPQGDEQFF.

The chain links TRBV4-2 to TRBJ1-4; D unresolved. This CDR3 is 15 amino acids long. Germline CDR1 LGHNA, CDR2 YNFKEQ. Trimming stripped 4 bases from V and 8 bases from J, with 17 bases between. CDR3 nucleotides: TGTGCCAGCAGCCCCATTGTGCGGGAAGGGGAAAAACTGTTTTTT. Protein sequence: CASSPIVREGEKLFF.